A single sample is the source of the 3 T cell receptor beta chains below, sequenced in a study of T cell responses to AZD1222 COVID-19 vaccine. Clones were sequenced by immunoSEQ multiplex PCR, and TCRdb holds only the in-frame ones, with some missing. The sample includes 90,000 to 150,000 clones, more than 85% of them seen just once. The sample consisted of peripheral blood, taken on day 0 of AZD1222 vaccination. The receptors were sampled from an adult in good health.

The V gene is TRBV12-5, the J gene TRBJ2-7; 8 bases are a match to TRBD1. J was trimmed by 5 bases and V by 0 bases; bases with no gene match: 6. The CDR3 contains 15 residues. Germline V lookup: CDR1 LGHNT, CDR2 FRNRAP. This chain's CDR3 is CASGLVMGQDHEQYF. CDR3 bases: TGTGCTAGTGGTTTGGTAATGGGACAGGACCACGAGCAGTACTTC.

This sequence joins TRBV2 and TRBJ1-2; 8 bases fit TRBD1. The CDR3 consists of 14 residues. CDR1 SNHLY and CDR2 FYNNEI come from the germline V gene. The V and J ends lost 5 bases and 4 bases, in that order; junction bases with no gene match: 6. This CDR3 reads CASSTDRASYGYTF. CDR3 coding DNA: TGTGCCAGCAGTACGGACAGGGCGTCCTATGGCTACACCTTC.

The gene calls are TRBV7-3 and TRBJ2-6; D is perhaps TRBD2 (7 bases). Germline lookup yields CDR1 SGHTA and CDR2 FQGTGA. V lost 0 bases to trimming and J lost 0 bases, with 9 bases between them. The length of the CDR3 is 17 residues. CDR3 amino acids: CASSLTGGGSGANVLTF. The CDR3 DNA sequence: TGTGCCAGCAGCTTAACGGGAGGGGGCTCTGGGGCCAACGTCCTGACTTTC.